These T cell receptor beta chains were read from a single sample in a study of PD-1 blockade in classical Hodgkin lymphoma. This table comes from immunoSEQ multiplex PCR, and its TCRdb copy is limited to in-frame clones, with some not included. The sample lists more than 140,000 clones; approximately 81% were seen once. This specimen was peripheral blood mononuclear cells (PBMCs), taken before the second cycle of nivolumab. The receptors originated from a human donor with classical Hodgkin lymphoma. CDR3s include the opening cysteine and the closing phenylalanine or tryptophan. Fields, in order: V gene, J gene, D gene, clone size, CDR3 DNA, CDR3 protein. A D gene is named only where the DNA matches it firmly. Where a row states a size, it is once, few, many or the class of an expanded clone; other rows omit it.

TRBV15	TRBJ1-3	.	.	TGTGCCACCAGCACCGGGACCATCTCTGGAAACACCATATATTTT	CATSTGTISGNTIYF
TRBV19	TRBJ1-2	.	.	TGTGCCAGTAGTATAAGCCGAATCGATAGCGGCTACACCTTC	CASSISRIDSGYTF
TRBV30	TRBJ1-3	TRBD1	.	TGTGCCTGGAGGGGACAGGGAGTTCGAAACACCATATATTTT	CAWRGQGVRNTIYF
TRBV11-1	TRBJ1-1	.	.	TGTGCCAGCAGCTTTCGATGGGACAACACTGAAGCTTTCTTT	CASSFRWDNTEAFF
TRBV9	TRBJ2-7	.	.	TGTGCCAGCAGCGTCGCGCCAGGTCATGAGCAGTACTTC	CASSVAPGHEQYF
TRBV7-6	TRBJ2-1	TRBD2	.	TGTGCCAGCAGCTTTATAGCGGGAGGATCCAATGAGCAGTTCTTC	CASSFIAGGSNEQFF
TRBV2	TRBJ1-3	.	.	TGTGCCAGCAGAGACAGGACGTTCGGAAACACCATATATTTT	CASRDRTFGNTIYF
TRBV7-9	TRBJ2-1	.	.	TGTGCCAGCAGCTCACTCGGACTGAGCTCCTACAATGAGCAGTTCTTC	CASSSLGLSSYNEQFF
TRBV7-2	TRBJ2-6	.	.	TGTGCCAGCAGCTTATTCTCCTCTGGGGCCAACGTCCTGACTTTC	CASSLFSSGANVLTF
TRBV5-1	TRBJ2-5	TRBD1	.	TGCGCCTCATCACAGGGGTTAGAAGAGACCCAGTACTTC	CASSQGLEETQYF
TRBV6-5	TRBJ1-4	.	.	TGTGCCAGCACCTCAGGGTCAACTAATGAAAAACTGTTTTTT	CASTSGSTNEKLFF
TRBV30	TRBJ2-3	TRBD2	.	TGTGCCTGGAGCCCGACTAGCAGCACAGATACGCAGTATTTT	CAWSPTSSTDTQYF
TRBV7-6	TRBJ1-1	.	.	TGTGCCAGCAGAGCAAGTGTCGGGGGTAGGAAAGCTTTCTTT	CASRASVGGRKAFF
TRBV6-1	TRBJ1-3	.	once	TGTGCCAGCAGTGAAGGACGGGGCGCGTCTGGAAACACCATATATTTT	CASSEGRGASGNTIYF
TRBV10-3	TRBJ2-7	.	few	TGTGCCATCAGTGATTTAGGGGAGCAGTACTTC	CAISDLGEQYF